This paragraph reports one T cell receptor (beta chain). This record belongs to a study of glioma-infiltrating T cells after dendritic cell vaccination. Sequenced by immunoSEQ multiplex PCR; TCRdb stores in-frame clones only, minus some. The sample lists 40,000 or so clones, 70% to 85% occurring once. Germline V gene sequence: CDR1 SEHNR, CDR2 FQNEAQ (reference sequence). Trimming cost V 8 bases and J 2 bases, with 20 bases left between them. This CDR3 comprises 16 residues. Sequencing was performed on blood, taken before dendritic cell vaccination. This TCR derives from a human donor with glioblastoma. The chain recombines TRBV7-9 with TRBJ2-3; a weak D match, TRBD2 (7 bases). The DNA of the CDR3 is TGTGCCAGCCTTTTGGGGGGCGGGGGCCTCACAGATACGCAGTATTTT. Encoded protein: CASLLGGGGLTDTQYF.